This passage covers 25 T cell receptor beta chains from one sample sequenced in a study of CD8 T cells in Susac syndrome. Random hexamers were used to reverse transcribe the RNA input (roughly 0.5 to 1 ug). Via MiXCR, TCRdb re-called the immunoSEQ multiplex PCR reads, giving one row per CDR3 protein. The data contain about 200,000 distinct CDR3 sequences, 85% to 95% of them singletons. Sequenced material: CD4+ T cells from PBMCs. The source is a human donor in good health.

This clonotype was seen only once. DNA for the CDR3: TGTGCCAGCAGCCAAGAATTCCAAGCTTTCTTT. Translating it yields CASSQEFQAFF. The V call is TRBV3-1, the J call TRBJ1-1; D unresolved. CDR1 is LGHDT, CDR2 YNNKEL, per germline (reference sequence). V lost 0 bases and J 9 bases, leaving 5 bases between the germline ends. This CDR3 contains 11 residues.

V usage is TRBV5-1 and J usage is TRBJ2-5, with D perhaps matching TRBD1 (6 bases). Trimming stripped 3 bases from V and 5 bases from J, with 14 bases between. Germline loops: CDR1 SGHRS, CDR2 YFSETQ. The CDR3 is made up of 14 amino acids. The DNA for the CDR3 is TGCGCCAGCAGCTCGACAGGACCTCCCGAGACCCAGTACTTC. The encoded protein is CASSSTGPPETQYF.

The chain joins TRBV27 to TRBJ2-5, with D possibly TRBD1 on 6 matching bases. CDR1 and CDR2 from the germline V gene are MNHEY and SMNVEV (reference sequence). The V end was cut by 4 bases, the J end by 5 bases, with 14 bases between. CDR3 length: 14 residues. CDR3 DNA sequence: TGTGCCAGCAGTTCGACTCAGGGGATGGAGACCCAGTACTTC. Its translation is CASSSTQGMETQYF.

The chain has TRBV20-1 and TRBJ2-3, with 10 bases identical to TRBD2. V gave up 6 bases and J gave up 5 bases; unmatched junction bases: 5. There are 13 residues in the CDR3. From germline, CDR1 is DFQATT and CDR2 SNEGSKA (reference sequence). The CDR3, as DNA: TGCAGTGCACTAATAGCGGGAGGAGATACGCAGTATTTT. This gives the protein CSALIAGGDTQYF.

V gene TRBV29-1 combines with J gene TRBJ2-7, with 13 bases fitting TRBD2. V was clipped by 6 bases and J by 6 bases; unmatched bases: 8. This CDR3 comprises 14 residues. The V gene's germline CDR1 is SQVTM and CDR2 ANQGSEA. The CDR3, as DNA: TGCAGCGTAGCTACTAGCGGGGGGGCAAGCGAGCAGTACTTC. This gives the protein CSVATSGGASEQYF.

The rearrangement joins TRBV30 to TRBJ1-5; possibly TRBD1 for D (6 bases). The CDR3 is 13 residues long. V lost 4 bases, J lost 4 bases, and 11 bases lay in between. The germline V gene encodes CDR1 GTSNPN and CDR2 SVGIG (reference sequence). CDR3 region: CAWNTGSNQPQHF. The CDR3 DNA reads TGTGCCTGGAATACAGGGAGTAATCAGCCCCAGCATTTT. Combining the CDR3 with reference TRBV30 and TRBJ1-5 gives the whole variable domain SQTIHQWPATLVQPVGSPLSLECTVEGTSNPNLYWYRQAAGRGLQLLFYSVGIGQISSEVPQNLSASRPQDRQFILSSKKLLLSDSGFYLCAWNTGSNQPQHFGDGTRLSIL.

The J gene is TRBJ2-5, the V gene TRBV15, with TRBD2 identical over 9 bases. The junction had 7 bases not matched to a gene; V was cut back by 1 base and J by 4 bases. The germline gives CDR1 LNHNV, CDR2 YYDKDF (reference sequence). This CDR3 has 16 amino acids. The CDR3 loop reads CATSRAPSGVGETQYF. As DNA, the CDR3 is TGTGCCACCAGCAGAGCACCTAGCGGGGTGGGAGAGACCCAGTACTTC.

This rearrangement joins TRBV29-1 to TRBJ2-2; D might be TRBD2 (6 bases). The CDR3 contains 13 residues. CDR1 is SQVTM and CDR2 is ANQGSEA in the germline V gene. V was clipped by 7 bases and J by 3 bases, with 12 bases between them. The CDR3 DNA follows: TGCAGCGGGGAGCGGGTCGACACCGGGGAGCTGTTTTTT. Its protein is CSGERVDTGELFF.

The chain has TRBV19 and TRBJ2-7; the D gene is possibly TRBD1 (6 bases). This CDR3 has 13 residues. Germline V CDR1 and CDR2: LNHDA, SQIVND (reference sequence). V lost 8 bases and J lost 9, with 20 bases in between. The CDR3, as DNA: TGTGCCAGTGAGGGGGACACGAATGGGTTGCAGTACTTC. As protein: CASEGDTNGLQYF.

The rearrangement links TRBV25-1 to TRBJ2-6; D is uncertain. Germline V gene lookup returns CDR1 MGHDK and CDR2 SYGVNS. The CDR3 loop spans 13 amino acids. The V gene lost 3 bases and the J gene lost 3 bases, with 3 bases spanning the gap. The CDR3 sequence: CASSESGANVLTF. The CDR3, as DNA: TGTGCCAGCAGTGAGAGTGGGGCCAACGTCCTGACTTTC. The variable domain in full, with the rest retrieved from reference TRBV25-1 and TRBJ2-6, is EADIYQTPRYLVIGTGKKITLECSQTMGHDKMYWYQQDPGMELHLIHYSYGVNSTEKGDLSSESTVSRIRTEHFPLTLESARPSHTSQYLCASSESGANVLTFGAGSRLTVL.

The V call is TRBV9, the J call TRBJ2-7, with D tentatively TRBD1 or TRBD2 (5 bases each). Germline CDR1 is SGDLS and CDR2 is YYNGEE. Trimming stripped 3 bases from V and 2 bases from J, with 9 bases between. This CDR3 comprises 13 residues. The CDR3 loop is CASSAGRTYEQYF. CDR3 coding DNA: TGTGCCAGCAGCGCGGGACGGACCTACGAGCAGTACTTC.

This sequence joins TRBV29-1 and TRBJ2-5, with D maybe TRBD2 (7 bases). Deletions cut 4 bases from V and 7 bases from J, with 19 bases between. Looked up from germline, CDR1 is SQVTM and CDR2 is ANQGSEA. The CDR3 sequence is 14 residues long. The CDR3 reads CSVGLTGGYGTQYF. DNA of the CDR3: TGCAGCGTTGGGTTGACGGGGGGCTATGGGACCCAGTACTTC.

This clonotype was seen once. The chain carries TRBV7-2 and TRBJ2-3; D ambiguous. CDR1 and CDR2 from the germline V gene are SGHTA and FQGNSA. This CDR3 is 13 amino acids long. V was shortened by 0 bases and J by 6 bases, with 7 bases between the two germline ends. CDR3 sequence: CASSLAPGDTQYF. For the CDR3, the DNA is TGTGCCAGCAGCTTAGCGCCCGGGGATACGCAGTATTTT.

The chain employs TRBV3-1 and TRBJ1-2; 10 bases are a match to TRBD1. CDR1 and CDR2 (germline): LGHDT, YNNKEL (reference sequence). The CDR3 has 12 amino acids. V was clipped by 8 bases and J by 6 bases; unmatched bases: 3. Written as DNA, the CDR3 is TGTGCCAGCTCCGGGACAGGGGATGGCTACACCTTC. This translates into CASSGTGDGYTF.

V and J are TRBV29-1 and TRBJ1-2; TRBD1 aligns across 7 bases. CDR3 length equals 13 residues. The ends lost 3 bases at V and 2 bases at J; junction bases unmatched: 3. Germline lookup yields CDR1 SQVTM and CDR2 ANQGSEA. CDR3 sequence reads: CSVEDRLNYGYTF. The CDR3 bases are TGCAGCGTTGAGGACAGGCTAAACTATGGCTACACCTTC.

The chain has TRBV30 and TRBJ1-2, with 7 bases lining up with TRBD1. This CDR3 is 14 amino acids long. With 4 bases clipped from V and 4 bases from J, the junction kept 9 bases outside the gene matches. CDR1 GTSNPN and CDR2 SVGIG come from the germline V gene (reference sequence). This CDR3 reads CAWTGTGASYGYTF. The CDR3 DNA is TGTGCCTGGACGGGTACAGGGGCAAGCTATGGCTACACCTTC.

The chain has TRBV4-3 and TRBJ1-2; D uncertain. In germline, CDR1 is LGHNA, CDR2 YSLEER. V was trimmed by 10 bases and J by 6 bases, leaving 6 bases between them. There are 9 residues in the CDR3. CDR3 bases: TGCGCCAAGATTCATGGCTACACCTTC. Translated, it gives CAKIHGYTF.

The chain has TRBV29-1 and TRBJ1-1; no clear D. Per germline, CDR1 SQVTM and CDR2 ANQGSEA. V gave up 7 bases and J gave up 6 bases, with 12 bases separating them. The CDR3 has 11 residues. This CDR3 is CSATTVPEAFF. CDR3 nucleotide sequence: TGCAGCGCTACGACCGTCCCTGAAGCTTTCTTT. Looking up the rest from reference TRBV29-1 and TRBJ1-1 gives the full variable domain: SAVISQKPSRDICQRGTSLTIQCQVDSQVTMMFWYRQQPGQSLTLIATANQGSEATYESGFVIDKFPISRPNLTFSTLTVSNMSPEDSSIYLCSATTVPEAFFGQGTRLTVV.

This clonotype has only one observation. The V gene is TRBV20-1, the J gene TRBJ2-5; D not resolved. The CDR3 covers 13 residues. Germline-derived CDR1 and CDR2 are DFQATT and SNEGSKA (reference sequence). The V and J ends lost 3 bases and 1 base respectively, with 9 bases between them. CDR3 in amino acids: CSASATIQETQYF. CDR3 bases: TGCAGTGCTAGTGCGACCATCCAAGAGACCCAGTACTTC.

This chain uses TRBV12-3 or TRBV12-4 with TRBJ1-2; 7 positions match TRBD1. This CDR3 region has 14 residues. V lost 6 bases and J lost 4; bases outside the gene matches: 8. The CDR3 nucleotides are TGTGCCAGCAGACAAACCGGGACAGCCTATGGCTACACCTTC. Protein: CASRQTGTAYGYTF.

This chain links TRBV7-2 with TRBJ2-2, with D uncertain. Trimming pared 2 bases from V and 7 bases from J, leaving 5 bases between. The CDR3 covers 12 residues. Germline V gene sequence: CDR1 SGHTA, CDR2 FQGNSA. The DNA for the CDR3 is TGTGCCAGCAGCTTAAACTACGGGGAGCTGTTTTTT. It codes for CASSLNYGELFF.

The chain couples TRBV20-1 to TRBJ1-5; no clear D gene. The length of the CDR3 is 15 residues. Germline V lookup: CDR1 DFQATT, CDR2 SNEGSKA (reference sequence). V was clipped by 0 bases and J by 2 bases, with 11 bases between them. CDR3 sequence: CSARDGYWGNQPQHF. The CDR3 nucleotides read TGCAGTGCTAGAGATGGGTATTGGGGCAATCAGCCCCAGCATTTT.

V and J are TRBV29-1 and TRBJ2-2; D is uncertain. The CDR3 runs to 12 residues. The V gene's germline CDR1 is SQVTM and CDR2 ANQGSEA. With 3 bases removed from V and 4 bases from J, the gap between germline ends came to 6 bases. The CDR3 DNA reads TGCAGCGTTGAGAGGTCCACCGGGGAGCTGTTTTTT. Encoded protein: CSVERSTGELFF.

The V gene is TRBV10-3, the J gene TRBJ2-3, with D unresolved. This CDR3 is built from 11 residues. Per the germline V gene, CDR1 is ENHRY and CDR2 is SYGVKD. V dropped 5 bases and J dropped 2 bases, with 2 bases sitting between them. Here the CDR3 reads CAISNTDTQYF. In nucleotides, the CDR3 is TGTGCCATCAGTAACACAGATACGCAGTATTTT.

J is TRBJ1-1 and V is TRBV5-4, with 11 bases aligning to TRBD1. Germline lookup yields CDR1 SGHNT and CDR2 YYREEE (reference sequence). V lost 1 base to trimming and J lost 6 bases; unmatched junction nucleotides: 2. There are 14 residues in the CDR3. CDR3 bases: TGTGCCAGCAGCTTGTGGACAGGGGGCTCTGAAGCTTTCTTT. Protein: CASSLWTGGSEAFF.